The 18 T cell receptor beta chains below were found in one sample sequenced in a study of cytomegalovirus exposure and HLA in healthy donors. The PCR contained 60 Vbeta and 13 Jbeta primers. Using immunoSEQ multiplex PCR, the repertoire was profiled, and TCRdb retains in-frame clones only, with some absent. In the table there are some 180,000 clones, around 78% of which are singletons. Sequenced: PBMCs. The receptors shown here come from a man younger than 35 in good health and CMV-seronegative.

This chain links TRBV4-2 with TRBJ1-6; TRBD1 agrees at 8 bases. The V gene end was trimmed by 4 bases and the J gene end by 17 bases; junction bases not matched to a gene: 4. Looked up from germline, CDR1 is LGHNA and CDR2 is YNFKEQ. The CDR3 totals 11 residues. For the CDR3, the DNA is TGTGCCAGCAGCCCCGGACAGGGCGTCCACTTT. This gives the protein CASSPGQGVHF.

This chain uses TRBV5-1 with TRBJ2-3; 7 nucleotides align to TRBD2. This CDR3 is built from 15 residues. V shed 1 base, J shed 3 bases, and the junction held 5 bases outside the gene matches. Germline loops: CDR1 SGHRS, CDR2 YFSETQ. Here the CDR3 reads CASSLWWEGTDTQYF. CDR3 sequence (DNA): TGCGCCAGCAGCTTGTGGTGGGAGGGGACAGATACGCAGTATTTT.

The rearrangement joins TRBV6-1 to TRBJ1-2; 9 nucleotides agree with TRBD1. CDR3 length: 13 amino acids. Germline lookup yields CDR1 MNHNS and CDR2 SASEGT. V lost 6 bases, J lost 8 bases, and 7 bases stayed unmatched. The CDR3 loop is CASSLTGGVGYTF. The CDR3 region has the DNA TGTGCCAGCAGCCTCACAGGGGGCGTGGGCTACACCTTC.

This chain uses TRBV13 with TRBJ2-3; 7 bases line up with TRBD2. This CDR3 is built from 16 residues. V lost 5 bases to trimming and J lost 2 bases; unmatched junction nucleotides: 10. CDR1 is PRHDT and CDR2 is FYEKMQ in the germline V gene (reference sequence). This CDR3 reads CASSLPSGALTDTQYF. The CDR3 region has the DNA TGTGCCAGCAGCCTCCCCAGCGGGGCCCTCACAGATACGCAGTATTTT.

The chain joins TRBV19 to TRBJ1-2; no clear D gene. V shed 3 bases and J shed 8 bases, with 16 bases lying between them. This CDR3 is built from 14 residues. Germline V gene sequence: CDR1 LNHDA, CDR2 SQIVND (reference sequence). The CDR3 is CASSIPTSYTGYTF. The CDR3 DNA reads TGTGCCAGTAGTATCCCGACATCATACACGGGCTACACCTTC.

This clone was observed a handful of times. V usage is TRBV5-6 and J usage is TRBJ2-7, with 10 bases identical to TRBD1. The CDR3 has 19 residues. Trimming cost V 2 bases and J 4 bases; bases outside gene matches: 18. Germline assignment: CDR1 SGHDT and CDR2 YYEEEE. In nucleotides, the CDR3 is TGTGCCAGCAGCTTAACAAAGCTGCGACGGGACAGGGGACCTTACGAGCAGTACTTC. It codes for CASSLTKLRRDRGPYEQYF.

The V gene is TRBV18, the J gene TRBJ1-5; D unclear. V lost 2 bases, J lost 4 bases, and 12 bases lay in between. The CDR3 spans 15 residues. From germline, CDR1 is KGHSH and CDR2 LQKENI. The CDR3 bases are TGTGCCAGCTCACCAGATTTAGGAGGTAATCAGCCCCAGCATTTT. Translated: CASSPDLGGNQPQHF. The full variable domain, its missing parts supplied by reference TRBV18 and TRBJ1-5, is NAGVMQNPRHLVRRRGQEARLRCSPMKGHSHVYWYRQLPEEGLKFMVYLQKENIIDESGMPKERFSAEFPKEGPSILRIQQVVRGDSAAYFCASSPDLGGNQPQHFGDGTRLSIL.

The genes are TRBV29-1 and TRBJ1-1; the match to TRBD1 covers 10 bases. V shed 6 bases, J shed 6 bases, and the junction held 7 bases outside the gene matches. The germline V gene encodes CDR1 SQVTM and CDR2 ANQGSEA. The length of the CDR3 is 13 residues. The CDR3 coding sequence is TGCAGCGTAGCCGGGACAGGGGTGTCTGAAGCTTTCTTT. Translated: CSVAGTGVSEAFF.

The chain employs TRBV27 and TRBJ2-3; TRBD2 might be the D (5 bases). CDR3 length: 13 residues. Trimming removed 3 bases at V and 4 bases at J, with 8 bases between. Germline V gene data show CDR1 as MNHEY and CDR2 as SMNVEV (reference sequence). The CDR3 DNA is TGTGCCAGCAGTTTGCTGAGGGCAGATACGCAGTATTTT. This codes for CASSLLRADTQYF.

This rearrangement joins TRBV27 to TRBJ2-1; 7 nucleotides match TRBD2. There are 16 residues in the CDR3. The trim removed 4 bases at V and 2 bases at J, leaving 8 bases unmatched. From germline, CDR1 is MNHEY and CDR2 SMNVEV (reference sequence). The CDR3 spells CASSSEAGTTYNEQFF. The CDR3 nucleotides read TGTGCCAGCAGTTCGGAGGCCGGGACTACCTACAATGAGCAGTTCTTC.

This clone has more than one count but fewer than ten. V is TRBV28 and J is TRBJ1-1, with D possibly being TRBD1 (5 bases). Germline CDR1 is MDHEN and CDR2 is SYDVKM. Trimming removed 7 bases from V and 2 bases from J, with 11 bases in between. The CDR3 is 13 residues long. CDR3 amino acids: CASTLTANTEAFF. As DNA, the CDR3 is TGTGCCAGCACCTTGACAGCTAACACTGAAGCTTTCTTT.

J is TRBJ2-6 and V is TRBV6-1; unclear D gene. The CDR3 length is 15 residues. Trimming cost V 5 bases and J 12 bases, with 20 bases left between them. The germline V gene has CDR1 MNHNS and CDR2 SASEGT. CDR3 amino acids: CASSRGPPYDSVLTF. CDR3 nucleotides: TGTGCCAGCAGTAGAGGTCCCCCGTACGATAGCGTCCTGACTTTC.

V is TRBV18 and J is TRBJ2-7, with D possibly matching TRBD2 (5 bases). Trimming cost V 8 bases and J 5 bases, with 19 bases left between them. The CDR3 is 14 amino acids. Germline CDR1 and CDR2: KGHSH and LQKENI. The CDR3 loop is CASTQGNGVNEQYF. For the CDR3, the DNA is TGTGCCAGCACCCAAGGGAACGGGGTGAACGAGCAGTACTTC.

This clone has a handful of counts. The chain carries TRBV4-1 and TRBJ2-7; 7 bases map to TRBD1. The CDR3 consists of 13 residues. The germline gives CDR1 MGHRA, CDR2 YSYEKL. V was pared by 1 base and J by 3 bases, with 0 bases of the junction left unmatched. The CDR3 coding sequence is TGCGCCAGCAGCCAAGGGGACAGCTACGAGCAGTACTTC. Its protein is CASSQGDSYEQYF.

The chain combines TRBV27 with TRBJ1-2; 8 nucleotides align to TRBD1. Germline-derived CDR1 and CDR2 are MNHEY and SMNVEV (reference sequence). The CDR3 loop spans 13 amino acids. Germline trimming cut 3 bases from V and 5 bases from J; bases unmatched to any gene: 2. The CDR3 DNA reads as TGTGCCAGCAGTTTCCGGACAGGGTATGGCTACACCTTC. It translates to CASSFRTGYGYTF.

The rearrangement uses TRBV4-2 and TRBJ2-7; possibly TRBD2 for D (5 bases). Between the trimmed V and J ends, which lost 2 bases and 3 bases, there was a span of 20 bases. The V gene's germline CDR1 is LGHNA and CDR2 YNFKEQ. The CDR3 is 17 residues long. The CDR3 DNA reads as TGTGCCAGCAGCCAACCTTCGACCGGGATGGCGAACTACGAGCAGTACTTC. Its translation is CASSQPSTGMANYEQYF.

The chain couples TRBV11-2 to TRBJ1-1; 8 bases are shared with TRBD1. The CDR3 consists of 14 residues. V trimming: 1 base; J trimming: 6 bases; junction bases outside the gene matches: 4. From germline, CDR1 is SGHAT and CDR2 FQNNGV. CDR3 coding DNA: TGTGCCAGCAGCTTAGGGCAGGGGGCCGCTGAAGCTTTCTTT. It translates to CASSLGQGAAEAFF.

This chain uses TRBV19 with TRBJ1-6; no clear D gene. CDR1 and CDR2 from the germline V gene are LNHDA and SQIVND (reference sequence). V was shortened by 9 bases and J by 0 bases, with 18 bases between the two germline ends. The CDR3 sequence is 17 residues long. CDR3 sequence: CASAGLGSSSYNSPLHF. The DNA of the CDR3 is TGTGCCAGCGCCGGACTGGGATCCAGCTCCTATAATTCACCCCTCCACTTT.